This entry features one T cell receptor beta chain sequence. Antigen: not known. All patients experienced relapse after autologous stem cell transplantation, and brentuximab vedotin exposure was variable. Applied to thawed PBMCs, magnetic negative selection was the method used to isolate CD8+ T cells. This sample was taken from a study of PD-1 blockade in classical Hodgkin lymphoma. The ends lost 7 bases at V and 4 bases at J; junction bases unmatched: 4. Germline assignment: CDR1 MDHEN and CDR2 SYDVKM. This CDR3 spans 14 amino acids. Sequencing was performed with immunoSEQ multiplex PCR; in TCRdb, only in-frame clones are kept and a portion is missing. The sample contains about 8,200 clones, about 86% of which appear only once. Study-level results: TCR diversity at baseline was reported to be reduced in newly diagnosed patients relative to healthy donors. The study found complete responders had baseline diversity similar to newly diagnosed patients.

The chain combines TRBV28 with TRBJ2-5, with TRBD2 matching 12 bases. This specimen was CD8+ T cells from blood, taken at baseline. The TCR originated in a human donor with classical Hodgkin lymphoma. CDR3 bases: TGTGCCAGCACCCTAGCGGGGGGGGGAGAGACCCAGTACTTC. As protein: CASTLAGGGETQYF.